These 6 T cell receptor beta chains were sequenced from one sample in a study of blood T cell repertoires in COVID-19 (dated by TCRdb to 2020 to 2021). Receptors were amplified or captured by the immunoSEQ multiplex PCR assay. Held by TCRdb, this immuneACCESS table contains in-frame sequences only and omits some clones. Under half of the omission traces to an unresolved V gene where checked; the cause of the rest is unknown. For this sample the table gives roughly 220,000 clones, of which approximately 80% were detected only once. The ten largest clones capture around 4% of the sample. The sequencing sample was made of PBMCs or T cells enriched from blood (not recorded which). The receptors were sampled from a young man with acute COVID-19.

The chain uses TRBV19 and TRBJ1-2, with 7 bases lining up with TRBD1. Trimming took 5 bases from V and 0 from J; bases not matched to a gene: 6. This CDR3 comprises 15 residues. Germline V gives CDR1 LNHDA, CDR2 SQIVND (reference sequence). The CDR3 DNA reads as TGTGCCAGTAGTTTCCGACAGGGCCCTAACTATGGCTACACCTTC. Translation gives CASSFRQGPNYGYTF.

The chain recombines TRBV28 with TRBJ1-5; 7 positions agree with TRBD1. CDR1 and CDR2 (germline): MDHEN, SYDVKM. The CDR3 spans 15 residues. The ends lost 7 bases at V and 2 bases at J; junction bases unmatched: 8. CDR3 nucleotide sequence: TGTGCCAGCACCTTGAGACAGGGTGGCAATCAGCCCCAGCATTTT. It is translated as CASTLRQGGNQPQHF.

J is TRBJ2-1 and V is TRBV5-6; TRBD1 agrees at 11 bases. Germline-derived CDR1 and CDR2 are SGHDT and YYEEEE. Germline trimming cut 2 bases from V and 8 bases from J; bases unmatched to any gene: 12. There are 17 residues in the CDR3. The chain's CDR3 is CASSLEGAGQGVDEQFF. DNA of the CDR3: TGTGCCAGCAGCTTAGAGGGTGCGGGACAGGGGGTCGATGAGCAGTTCTTC.

The chain joins TRBV19 to TRBJ1-5; perhaps TRBD1 as D (5 bases). This CDR3 region has 18 residues. V was clipped by 1 base and J by 0 bases, with 16 bases between them. CDR1 LNHDA and CDR2 SQIVND come from the germline V gene (reference sequence). The CDR3 DNA is TGTGCCAGTAGTATAGGTAAGGGGCGAAGGTATAGCAATCAGCCCCAGCATTTT. Protein sequence: CASSIGKGRRYSNQPQHF. The variable domain in full, completed from reference TRBV19 and TRBJ1-5, reads DGGITQSPKYLFRKEGQNVTLSCEQNLNHDAMYWYRQDPGQGLRLIYYSQIVNDFQKGDIAEGYSVSREKKESFPLTVTSAQKNPTAFYLCASSIGKGRRYSNQPQHFGDGTRLSIL.

The CDR3 reads CASNRDRVSNQPQHF. The DNA for the CDR3 is TGTGCCAGCAACCGGGACAGGGTTAGCAATCAGCCCCAGCATTTT. This rearrangement joins TRBV2 to TRBJ1-5; 9 nucleotides line up with TRBD1. From germline, CDR1 is SNHLY and CDR2 FYNNEI. The CDR3 length is 15 residues. V shed 7 bases and J 0 bases; nucleotides not matched to a gene: 4.

The CDR3 sequence: CASMGQGVVGELFF. The CDR3, as DNA: TGTGCCAGCATGGGACAGGGGGTTGTCGGGGAGCTGTTTTTT. The J gene is TRBJ2-2, the V gene TRBV6-5; 11 bases fit TRBD1. The length of the CDR3 is 14 residues. The junction had 5 bases not matched to a gene; V was cut back by 7 bases and J by 7 bases. Germline loops: CDR1 MNHEY, CDR2 SVGAGI.